These 11 T cell receptor beta chains came from one sample sequenced in a study of blood T cell repertoires in COVID-19. Clones were read by immunoSEQ multiplex PCR, and TCRdb kept only the in-frame ones, dropping some. The data contain 95,000 to 100,000 clones, about 89% of them singletons. Sequencing input: peripheral blood. These receptors all come from a man in his forties or fifties with acute or convalescent COVID-19.

V and J are TRBV11-2 and TRBJ2-1; TRBD1 matches 7 bases. After removal of 0 bases from V and 4 bases from J, the junction contained 6 bases not matched to a gene. Germline CDR1 reads SGHAT; CDR2 reads FQNNGV. The CDR3 length is 16 residues. The chain's CDR3 is CASSLDPGQIYNEQFF. CDR3 DNA: TGTGCCAGCAGCTTAGACCCGGGACAGATATACAATGAGCAGTTCTTC.

This clone was picked up one time. This specimen includes other DNA sequences encoding the same CDR3. The chain employs TRBV18 and TRBJ2-5; tentatively, D is TRBD1 (6 bases). V dropped 6 bases and J dropped 5 bases, with 13 bases sitting between them. The germline CDR1 and CDR2 sequences are KGHSH and LQKENI. This CDR3 region has 13 residues. The CDR3 DNA is TGTGCCAGCTCTCCTAGACAGGAGGAGACCCAGTACTTC. Translating it yields CASSPRQEETQYF.

V and J are TRBV6-5 and TRBJ2-7; D perhaps matches TRBD1 (5 bases). Trimming shortened V by 0 bases and J by 2 bases, and 8 bases separated the two germline ends. Germline CDR1 and CDR2: MNHEY and SVGAGI. The CDR3 is 14 amino acids. Written as DNA, the CDR3 is TGTGCCAGCAGTTACTCGAGACAGACCTACGAGCAGTACTTC. Translating gives CASSYSRQTYEQYF.

The chain links TRBV11-2 to TRBJ2-1, with 8 bases fitting TRBD2. The CDR3 length is 17 residues. With 5 bases clipped from V and 0 bases from J, the junction kept 9 bases outside the gene matches. The germline V gene has CDR1 SGHAT and CDR2 FQNNGV. The CDR3 DNA reads TGTGCCAGCAGCCCCCGGGGGGGACTCCTCTCCTACAATGAGCAGTTCTTC. This codes for CASSPRGGLLSYNEQFF.

The chain couples TRBV18 to TRBJ1-1, with D unresolved. Germline CDR1 reads KGHSH; CDR2 reads LQKENI. V lost 3 bases to trimming and J lost 4 bases, with 21 bases between them. The CDR3 loop spans 17 amino acids. For the CDR3, the DNA is TGTGCCAGCTCACCCATCCGATCAGACTCCCTTAGCACTGAAGCTTTCTTT. This codes for CASSPIRSDSLSTEAFF.

This chain connects TRBV30 to TRBJ1-5, with TRBD1 identical over 7 bases. Trimming removed 2 bases from V and 5 bases from J; junction bases left unmatched: 3. Per the germline V gene, CDR1 is GTSNPN and CDR2 is SVGIG (reference sequence). The CDR3 sequence is 13 residues long. The CDR3 DNA is TGTGCCTGGAGTTTTGGGACAGATCAGCCCCAGCATTTT. Translating it yields CAWSFGTDQPQHF.

The chain links TRBV19 to TRBJ1-5; a weak D match, TRBD1 (6 bases). The CDR3 is 17 amino acids. CDR1 and CDR2 (germline): LNHDA, SQIVND (reference sequence). The V end was cut by 2 bases, the J end by 0 bases, with 14 bases between. Here the CDR3 DNA reads TGTGCCAGTAGTATAAAAGGCAGGGGTCTTAGCAATCAGCCCCAGCATTTT. This codes for CASSIKGRGLSNQPQHF.

The V and J genes are TRBV5-5 and TRBJ1-2; D unclear. The CDR3 extends over 12 amino acids. V was pared by 4 bases and J by 4 bases, with 8 bases between. CDR1 SGHKS and CDR2 YYEKEE come from the germline V gene (reference sequence). The CDR3 protein is CASSPGSYGYTF. CDR3 bases: TGTGCCAGCAGCCCGGGGAGCTATGGCTACACCTTC. Variable domain in full (rest from reference TRBV5-5 and TRBJ1-2): DAGVTQSPTHLIKTRGQQVTLRCSPISGHKSVSWYQQVLGQGPQFIFQYYEKEERGRGNFPDRFSARQFPNYSSELNVNALLLGDSALYLCASSPGSYGYTFGSGTRLTVV.

V is TRBV5-1 and J is TRBJ2-2; the D gene is possibly TRBD1 (6 bases). Deletions cut 2 bases from V and 4 bases from J, with 12 bases between. CDR3 length equals 15 residues. The germline CDR1 and CDR2 sequences are SGHRS and YFSETQ. The CDR3 protein is CASSLPGAGTGELFF. The CDR3 DNA follows: TGCGCCAGCAGCTTACCAGGGGCGGGCACCGGGGAGCTGTTTTTT.

The genes are TRBV28 and TRBJ1-6, with 8 bases matching TRBD1. CDR1 and CDR2 from the germline V gene are MDHEN and SYDVKM. The CDR3 totals 13 residues. Trimming at V came to 5 bases and at J to 10 bases, leaving 4 bases not matched to a gene. CDR3 amino acids: CASSRDRPSPLHF. In DNA, the CDR3 is TGTGCCAGCAGTCGGGACAGGCCATCACCCCTCCACTTT. The whole variable domain, remainder taken from reference TRBV28 and TRBJ1-6, is DVKVTQSSRYLVKRTGEKVFLECVQDMDHENMFWYRQDPGLGLRLIYFSYDVKMKEKGDIPEGYSVSREKKERFSLILESASTNQTSMYLCASSRDRPSPLHFGNGTRLTVT.

The chain has TRBV7-8 and TRBJ1-5; D unresolved. With 1 base removed from V and 5 bases from J, the gap between germline ends came to 9 bases. The CDR3 runs 14 residues. Germline lookup yields CDR1 SGHVS and CDR2 FQNEAQ. CDR3 amino acids: CASSLVEGDQPQHF. CDR3 sequence (DNA): TGTGCCAGCAGCTTAGTGGAGGGAGATCAGCCCCAGCATTTT.